The T cell receptor (beta chain) under discussion was sequenced for a study of blood T cell repertoires in COVID-19 (dated by TCRdb to 2020 to 2022). General notes on the study: The collaborator samples originated in the United States, Italy and Spain and spanned the acute and convalescent phases of COVID-19. The prospective study material was composed of cDNA or gDNA derived from T cells, B-cell-depleted T cells, or PBMCs. Subjects who had been exposed to COVID-19, were actively infected with it, or had recovered from it provided the deeply sampled blood TCRbeta repertoires that made up the dataset. The repertoires were released in a freely available public database intended as a resource for research on the immune response to SARS-CoV-2. The samples were drawn from the first 160 participants of the ongoing ImmuneRACE study and from 950 to 1,500 subjects provided by 6 global collaborators. Sample metadata almost always included a de-identified subject ID, COVID-19 status, age in years and sex. HLA class I and class II types, where available, came from metadata supplied by the sample provider rather than from assay-based typing.

The paper's findings and limits, for the study overall: How much clinical and demographic metadata was included differed by source and by participant, and the metadata was provided uncurated.

TCRbeta CDR3 regions were amplified from genomic DNA by means of the immunoSEQ Assay, a bias-controlled multiplex PCR. In the source study's methods: Nucleated cell counts per sample were estimated from amplification of reference gene primers within the assay. Sequence reads were collapsed and filtered to measure the absolute abundance of every unique TCRbeta CDR3 rearrangement. For each sample, productive Simpson clonality was calculated as the square root of Simpson's diversity index over productive rearrangements. Here the immuneACCESS table is served through TCRdb, limited to in-frame sequences with V and J called. Missing clones are a known gap in these copies; in checked studies unresolved V genes cover under half, and the rest lacks a known reason. V and J calls and clone size follow that table, whereas D and trimming were derived from the DNA. Across this sample there are about 250,000 clones, with about 83% seen only once. The top ten hold around 5.5% of the sample.

There are many counts of this clone. Its binding antigen is unknown. No per-base quality is available; no much larger clone lies one base away. The CDR3 contains 17 residues, cysteine and phenylalanine counted. Only CDR3 DNA remains: 51 bases, in frame from the first base. The germline V and J ends show losses of 2 bases and 2 bases respectively, and no gene match explains 9 bases of the junction. The germline V gene (reference sequence) specifies SGHKS as CDR1 and YYEKEE as CDR2. The collaborating institutions used their own protocols to collect whole blood in K2EDTA tubes. Collaborator samples were shipped for TCRbeta analysis as frozen whole blood, isolated PBMCs, or DNA extracted from either sample type.

Sequenced: peripheral blood. The sequence links TRBV5-5 to TRBJ2-5, with 10 bases aligning to TRBD2. The TCR originated in a human donor in a cohort sampled during active COVID-19. The CDR3 protein: CASSFRASGRHQETQYF. The DNA sequence is TGTGCCAGCAGCTTTAGGGCTAGCGGGAGACATCAAGAGACCCAGTACTTC.